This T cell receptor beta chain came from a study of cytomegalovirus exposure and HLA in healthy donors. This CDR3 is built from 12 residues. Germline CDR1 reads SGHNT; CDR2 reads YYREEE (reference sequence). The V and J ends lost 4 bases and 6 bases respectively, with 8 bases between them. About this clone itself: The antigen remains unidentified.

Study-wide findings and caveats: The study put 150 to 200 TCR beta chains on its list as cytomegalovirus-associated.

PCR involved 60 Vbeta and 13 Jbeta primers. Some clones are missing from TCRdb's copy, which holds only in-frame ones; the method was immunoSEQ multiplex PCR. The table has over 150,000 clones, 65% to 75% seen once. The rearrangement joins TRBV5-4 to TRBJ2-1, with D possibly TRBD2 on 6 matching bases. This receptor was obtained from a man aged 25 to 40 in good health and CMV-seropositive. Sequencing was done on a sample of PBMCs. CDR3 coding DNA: TGTGCCAGCAGCCGGGACTTCAATGAGCAGTTCTTC. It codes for CASSRDFNEQFF. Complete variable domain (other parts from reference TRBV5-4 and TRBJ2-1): ETGVTQSPTHLIKTRGQQVTLRCSSQSGHNTVSWYQQALGQGPQFIFQYYREEENGRGNFPPRFSGLQFPNYSSELNVNALELDDSALYLCASSRDFNEQFFGPGTRLTVL.